This T cell receptor (beta chain) stems from a study of cytomegalovirus exposure and HLA in healthy donors. The CDR3 runs 14 residues. V gave up 1 base and J gave up 8 bases, with 12 bases separating them. Germline values: CDR1 SGHRS, CDR2 YFSETQ. The PCR contained 60 Vbeta and 13 Jbeta primers. Method: immunoSEQ multiplex PCR; TCRdb's copy keeps in-frame clones and lacks some. The table includes 150,000 to 200,000 clones, approximately 85% detected once. This clone occurred a few times. Its target is unknown. Notes on the study in general: Presence/absence analyses supposed approximately even sequencing depth among donors.

The receptor was derived from a man aged 18 to 29 in good health and CMV-seropositive. Sequences were obtained from PBMCs. The chain joins TRBV5-1 to TRBJ1-4; possible D gene TRBD1, 6 bases. CDR3 protein: CASSLTGYAEKLFF. The DNA for the CDR3 is TGCGCCAGCAGCTTGACAGGGTATGCGGAAAAACTGTTTTTT.